This T cell receptor (beta chain) was obtained from a study of blood T cell repertoires in COVID-19. Study overall: Samples of COVID-19 (acute and convalescent) were obtained from the United States, Italy and Spain. From T cells, B-cell-depleted T cells, or PBMCs came the material, which was cDNA or gDNA.

About this clone: The junction differs from germline at one of its ends, possibly a read error.

The germline V gene has CDR1 SSHAT and CDR2 FNYEAQ (reference sequence). This CDR3 is 14 amino acids long. Source study methods: Reference gene primer amplification gave estimated nucleated cell counts. Sequencing was performed with immunoSEQ multiplex PCR; in TCRdb, only in-frame clones are kept and a portion is missing. V and J calls and clone size are copied from that table; D and trimming were computed from the DNA. The repertoire consists of some 380,000 clones, with about 90% occurring once and the leading ten covering 6.5%. This sequence joins TRBV7-7 and TRBJ2-5; D call uncertain. The sample was peripheral blood. The clonotype comes from a man aged 18 to 29 with active or convalescent COVID-19. The CDR3 reads CASSLTVQKETQYF. CDR3 DNA sequence: TGTGCTAGCAGCTTAACCGTACAGAAAGAGACCCAGTACTTC.